This T cell receptor beta chain was observed in a study of identical twins. Study-level points and caveats: A cross-sectional statistical analysis, not follow-up of the same donors, supported the conclusions.

This clonotype was found many times. Antigen: not known. The CDR3 runs 15 residues. Germline V gene sequence: CDR1 MDHEN, CDR2 SYDVKM. Trimming at V came to 7 bases and at J to 1 base, leaving 7 bases not matched to a gene. cDNA carried unique molecular identifiers, and a universal primer site was added by template switching. TCRdb analysed the 5' RACE reads with MiXCR anew, one entry per CDR3 protein. Of approximately 680,000 distinct CDR3 sequences in the sample, roughly 7.2% were seen once. The sample was also linked to a second study, of yellow fever vaccine responses in identical twins.

The sequence came from a woman aged 18-30 years in good health. The J gene is TRBJ2-3, the V gene TRBV28; TRBD2 matches 8 bases. The sequenced sample consisted of PBMCs. The CDR3 sequence is CASTSTSAGTDTQYF. CDR3 in DNA: TGTGCCAGCACTTCGACTAGCGCTGGCACAGATACGCAGTATTTT.